The subject of this entry is one TCR beta chain. The specificity of this receptor is unknown. Base qualities are not recorded, but no much larger clone differs from it by a single base. This entry is derived from a study of T cells after yellow fever vaccination (dated by TCRdb to 2018 to 2020). With regard to the full study: Libraries from fractions with low cell numbers were prepared with the SMART-Seq v4 Ultra Low Input RNA kit. Two healthy male donors made up the cohort, one aged 18 to 30 years and the other aged 30 to 39 years. Bulk PBMC replicates and cell subsets were isolated from blood drawn at multiple timepoints before and after both primary and secondary immunization. To follow T-cell clones before and after both primary and booster YFV17D yellow fever vaccination, bulk TCR alpha and beta repertoires underwent longitudinal sequencing. Overall study results and their limits: After the booster, most clones that had expanded after primary vaccination were detected again (approximately 97% of CD4 and 88% of CD8), suggesting broad maintenance of memory. The secondary T-cell response was weaker than the primary response but faster, peaking on day 5 instead of day 15. FACS-sorted repertoires could contain abundant contaminating clonotypes from the bulk population, so computational filtering was required. A small fraction of clonotypes showed up in both the CD4 and CD8 compartments, probably as a result of convergent recombination. Only a couple of donors were included in the study, so the extent to which the findings can be generalized is limited.

From the cysteine up to the phenylalanine, the CDR3 has a length of 17 residues. Only the CDR3 DNA stays, 51 bases, in frame from base 1. V has 4 bases trimmed and J has 3 bases trimmed; junction bases matching no gene number 14. Via the germline V gene, CDR1 is SGHTA and CDR2 FQGNSA. Taken with the paper, the label for treatment or condition translates to: live attenuated yellow fever vaccine strain. At each blood-draw timepoint, two biological replicates of bulk PBMCs were collected. PBMCs were isolated from peripheral blood using a standard Ficoll-Paque protocol. TriZol was used to extract RNA from bulk PBMCs, CD4 and CD8 fractions, and dextramer-positive and dextramer-negative fractions. TCR cDNA was made using 5'RACE template switching, a step that added a universal primer site and unique molecular identifiers. Priming for cDNA synthesis came from both the TCR alpha and TCR beta constant segments. Library amplification used two PCR steps, and the second PCR step added sample barcodes and sequencing adapters. Libraries were sequenced on Illumina HiSeq 2500 (2x100 bp) or NovaSeq (2x150 bp). In the original analysis: Demultiplexing of reads and collapsing into UMI consensus sequences were performed with MIGEC, and V(D)J alignment was carried out with MiXCR. Clonotypes responding to the vaccine were identified with edgeR on replicate PBMC samples, with the criteria of FDR below 0.01 and a log2 fold change above 5 up to day 15. CD4 or CD8 identity was assigned to each bulk clonotype according to whether the clonotype was present at higher abundance in the sequenced CD4 repertoire or the sequenced CD8 repertoire. TCRdb applied fastp at Q25 and MiXCR to the public reads, then kept only in-frame beta chains. Identical CDR3 proteins give one entry, which carries the most common genes and DNA. In this record, the V and J calls reflect TCRdb's handling and not the investigators' own analysis. The sample records some 560,000 distinct CDR3 sequences, roughly 19% of which are singletons. The ten largest make up approximately 14% of the sample.

Sequences were derived from PBMCs, sampled 15 days after the yellow fever booster vaccination. The origin of this receptor is a man aged 30 to 45 who received the YFV17D yellow fever vaccine. Recombination joined TRBV7-2 with TRBJ1-1, with TRBD1 matching 7 junction bases. The CDR3 region: CASSSLIFGTEDTEAFF. The DNA sequence follows: TGTGCCAGCAGCTCCCTGATTTTTGGGACAGAAGACACTGAAGCTTTCTTT. Beyond the CDR3, the reference TRBV7-2 and TRBJ1-1 genes provide the residues; the full variable domain reads: GAGVSQSPSNKVTEKGKDVELRCDPISGHTALYWYRQSLGQGLEFLIYFQGNSAPDKSGLPSDRFSAERTGGSVSTLTIQRTQQEDSAVYLCASSSLIFGTEDTEAFFGQGTRLTVV.